These 16 T cell receptor beta chains were all obtained from the same sample, sequenced in a study of blood T cell repertoires in COVID-19. Produced via immunoSEQ multiplex PCR; TCRdb's table is partial and in-frame only. Seen here are about 160,000 clones, approximately 80% observed once, and the top ten hold around 7%. Sequencing input: peripheral blood. These TCRs come from a woman in her forties with COVID-19, enrolled during active disease.

The V gene is TRBV20-1, the J gene TRBJ2-3; TRBD2 aligns across 8 bases. CDR3 size: 16 residues. V lost 3 bases to trimming and J lost 4 bases; unmatched junction nucleotides: 12. CDR1 is DFQATT and CDR2 is SNEGSKA in the germline V gene (reference sequence). As DNA, the CDR3 is TGCAGTGCTAGTGCTCTCTCGGGACTAGTACCAGATACGCAGTATTTT. Translation: CSASALSGLVPDTQYF.

This chain joins TRBV7-2 and TRBJ1-6; possible D gene TRBD1, 6 bases. Deletions cut 6 bases from V and 9 bases from J, with 15 bases between. From germline, CDR1 is SGHTA and CDR2 FQGNSA. CDR3 size: 14 residues. CDR3 residues: CASSPTGFTSPLHF. The CDR3 DNA follows: TGTGCCAGCAGTCCTACAGGGTTTACTTCACCCCTCCACTTT.

This chain links TRBV3-1 (or the pseudogene TRBV3-2) with TRBJ2-5; D is undetermined. CDR3 length equals 15 residues. V gave up 4 bases and J gave up 5 bases, with 17 bases separating them. Germline V lookup: CDR1 LGHDT, CDR2 YNNKEL (reference sequence). CDR3 nucleotides: TGTGCCAGCAGCCCCCTTCGGGTAGCCGGGGAGACCCAGTACTTC. It encodes CASSPLRVAGETQYF.

The chain uses TRBV6-5 and TRBJ2-2, with D possibly matching TRBD2 (5 bases). Germline CDR1 and CDR2: MNHEY and SVGAGI. V shed 3 bases and J shed 2 bases, with 10 bases lying between them. This CDR3 has 15 residues. This CDR3 is CASSYDSSNTGELFF. CDR3 nucleotides: TGTGCCAGCAGTTATGATTCTAGCAACACCGGGGAGCTGTTTTTT.

This chain connects TRBV19 to TRBJ2-1; TRBD2 might be the D (6 bases). V was clipped by 7 bases and J by 4 bases, with 8 bases between them. The germline gives CDR1 LNHDA, CDR2 SQIVND (reference sequence). The CDR3 sequence is 12 residues long. In DNA form, the CDR3 reads TGTGCCAGTAAACGGGGGTACAATGAGCAGTTCTTC. Protein sequence: CASKRGYNEQFF.

This chain links TRBV9 with TRBJ2-7; 10 nucleotides match TRBD2. Losses at the gene ends were 0 bases for V and 7 bases for J; bases not matched to a gene: 16. CDR1 and CDR2 (germline): SGDLS, YYNGEE. The CDR3 has 18 residues. The CDR3 is CASSVGSSGGPTLGEQYF. The CDR3 nucleotides read TGTGCCAGCAGCGTAGGATCTAGCGGGGGCCCAACCCTCGGTGAGCAGTACTTC.

V usage is TRBV5-4 and J usage is TRBJ1-4; the D gene is possibly TRBD1 (6 bases). Between the trimmed V and J ends, which lost 4 bases and 7 bases, there was a span of 17 bases. The CDR3 has 15 amino acids. Germline V gene lookup returns CDR1 SGHNT and CDR2 YYREEE (reference sequence). The CDR3 bases are TGTGCCAGCAGCCCGGGGGGCAGCGCGAGTGAAAAACTGTTTTTT. It codes for CASSPGGSASEKLFF.

The gene calls are TRBV7-6 and TRBJ2-1; D is possibly TRBD1 (5 bases). This CDR3 region has 15 residues. Germline values: CDR1 SGHVS, CDR2 FNYEAQ. Trimming removed 2 bases at V and 1 base at J, with 9 bases between. The CDR3 DNA reads as TGTGCCAGCAGCTTAAGACAGTTTTCCTACAATGAGCAGTTCTTC. This gives the protein CASSLRQFSYNEQFF.

The CDR3 is CASSTGLAGSTDTQYF. The CDR3 DNA follows: TGTGCCAGCAGCACAGGACTAGCGGGGAGCACAGATACGCAGTATTTT. This rearrangement joins TRBV7-3 to TRBJ2-3, with 12 positions matching TRBD2. After removal of 5 bases from V and 0 bases from J, the junction contained 3 bases not matched to a gene. This CDR3 region has 16 residues. The germline CDR1 and CDR2 sequences are SGHTA and FQGTGA.

The chain couples TRBV10-3 to TRBJ2-1, with 9 bases aligning to TRBD2. V gave up 1 base and J gave up 9 bases; unmatched junction bases: 7. The CDR3 is 15 residues long. CDR1 ENHRY and CDR2 SYGVKD come from the germline V gene. In DNA, the CDR3 is TGTGCCATCAGTGAGTGGTCTAGCGGGAACGTTGAGCAGTTCTTC. Amino acids: CAISEWSSGNVEQFF.

V and J are TRBV6-5 and TRBJ2-7, with TRBD1 identical over 8 bases. The V segment lost 5 bases and the J segment 1 base; nucleotides outside the gene matches: 7. The CDR3 extends over 15 amino acids. In germline, CDR1 is MNHEY, CDR2 SVGAGI. CDR3 region: CASSPPTGASYEQYV. CDR3 bases: TGTGCCAGCAGTCCCCCGACAGGGGCTTCCTACGAGCAGTACGTC.

The genes are TRBV24-1 and TRBJ2-5; a possible D gene is TRBD1 (6 bases). The CDR3 contains 15 residues. Germline CDR1 reads KGHDR; CDR2 reads SFDVKD. The V end was cut by 4 bases, the J end by 4 bases, with 15 bases between. CDR3 protein: CATSDPTGMGETQYF. The DNA for the CDR3 is TGTGCCACCAGTGACCCAACAGGGATGGGAGAGACCCAGTACTTC.

The chain is built from TRBV11-2 and TRBJ2-3; D is possibly TRBD2 (5 bases). CDR3 length: 14 residues. V lost 1 base and J 0 bases, leaving 5 bases between the germline ends. Looked up from germline, CDR1 is SGHAT and CDR2 is FQNNGV. CDR3 sequence reads: CASSLAGSTDTQYF. CDR3 DNA sequence: TGTGCCAGCAGCTTAGCGGGGAGCACAGATACGCAGTATTTT.

The CDR3: CASRPGLAGDWTGELFF. The CDR3 DNA sequence: TGTGCCAGCAGGCCCGGACTAGCGGGAGATTGGACCGGGGAGCTGTTTTTT. The chain recombines TRBV2 with TRBJ2-2, with 13 bases matching TRBD2. Looked up from germline, CDR1 is SNHLY and CDR2 is FYNNEI. This CDR3 region has 17 residues. V was clipped by 6 bases and J by 5 bases; unmatched bases: 9.

This rearrangement joins TRBV5-6 to TRBJ2-3; D not certain. Germline CDR1 reads SGHDT; CDR2 reads YYEEEE. V dropped 0 bases and J dropped 4 bases, with 6 bases sitting between them. The CDR3 loop spans 13 amino acids. CDR3 sequence reads: CASSLVGPDTQYF. The CDR3 coding sequence is TGTGCCAGCAGCTTGGTCGGTCCAGATACGCAGTATTTT.

The genes are TRBV27 and TRBJ1-3; 9 nucleotides line up with TRBD1. Germline V CDR1 and CDR2: MNHEY, SMNVEV (reference sequence). This CDR3 contains 16 residues. After removal of 0 bases from V and 4 bases from J, the junction contained 4 bases not matched to a gene. The CDR3 coding sequence is TGTGCCAGCAGTTTATCGGGACAGGGATCCGGAAACACCATATATTTT. This sequence encodes CASSLSGQGSGNTIYF.